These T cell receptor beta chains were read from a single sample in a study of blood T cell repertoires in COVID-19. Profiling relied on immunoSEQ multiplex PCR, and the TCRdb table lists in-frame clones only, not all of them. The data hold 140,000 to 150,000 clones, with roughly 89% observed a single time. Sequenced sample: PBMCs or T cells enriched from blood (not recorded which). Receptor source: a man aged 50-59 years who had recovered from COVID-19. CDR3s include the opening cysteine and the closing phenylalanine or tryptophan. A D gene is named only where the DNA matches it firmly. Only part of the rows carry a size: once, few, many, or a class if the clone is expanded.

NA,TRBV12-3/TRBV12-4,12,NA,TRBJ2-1,CASSLFGVEQFF,TGTGCCAGCAGTTTATTCGGGGTTGAGCAGTTCTTC
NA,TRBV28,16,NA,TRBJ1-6,CASRRLGSREGSPLHF,TGTGCCAGTCGGAGGCTCGGGTCCAGAGAGGGTTCACCCCTCCACTTT
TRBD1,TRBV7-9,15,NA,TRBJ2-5,CASSSQRGGRETQYF,TGTGCCAGCAGCTCCCAAAGAGGGGGCCGAGAGACCCAGTACTTC
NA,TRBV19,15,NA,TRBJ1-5,CASSIFRGSVQPQHF,TGTGCCAGTAGTATATTCAGGGGTTCGGTTCAGCCCCAGCATTTT
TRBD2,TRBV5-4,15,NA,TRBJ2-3,CASSLATSGVNTQYF,TGTGCCAGCAGCTTGGCCACTAGCGGGGTAAATACGCAGTATTTT
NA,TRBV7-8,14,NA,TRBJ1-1,CASSLGQANTEAFF,TGTGCCAGCAGCTTAGGACAAGCAAACACTGAAGCTTTCTTT
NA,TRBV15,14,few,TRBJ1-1,CATSRERRGTEAFF,TGTGCCACCAGCAGAGAGAGGAGGGGCACTGAAGCTTTCTTT
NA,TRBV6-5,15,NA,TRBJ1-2,CASSYSPVLNYGYTF,TGTGCCAGCAGTTACTCGCCAGTGCTTAACTATGGCTACACCTTC
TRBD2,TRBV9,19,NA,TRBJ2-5,CASSVSPGLAGGPGETQYF,TGTGCCAGCAGCGTATCCCCGGGACTAGCGGGAGGGCCGGGAGAGACCCAGTACTTC
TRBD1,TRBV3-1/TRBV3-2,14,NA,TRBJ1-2,CASSGTGGVHGYTF,TGTGCCAGCAGTGGGACAGGGGGCGTCCATGGCTACACCTTC
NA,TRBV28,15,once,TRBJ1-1,CASSLPGDQGTEAFF,TGTGCCAGCAGTTTACCAGGGGACCAGGGCACTGAAGCTTTCTTT
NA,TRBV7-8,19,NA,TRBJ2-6,CASSLGIVRPSSGANVLTF,TGTGCCAGCAGCTTAGGTATTGTCAGGCCGAGCTCTGGGGCCAACGTCCTGACTTTC
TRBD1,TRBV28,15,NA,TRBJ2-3,CASRSRDRVTDTQYF,TGTGCCAGCAGATCCCGGGACAGGGTTACAGATACGCAGTATTTT
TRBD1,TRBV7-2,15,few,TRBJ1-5,CASSSGRAGGQPQHF,TGTGCCAGCAGCTCGGGAAGGGCAGGGGGCCAGCCCCAGCATTTT
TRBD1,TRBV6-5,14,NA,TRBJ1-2,CASTLRTGSYGYTF,TGTGCCAGCACCCTTAGGACAGGTTCCTATGGCTACACCTTC
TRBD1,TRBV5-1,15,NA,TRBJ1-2,CASSPGQGEDYGYTF,TGCGCCAGCAGCCCGGGACAGGGTGAGGACTATGGCTACACCTTC
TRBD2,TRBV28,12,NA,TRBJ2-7,CASRSREDTKYF,TGTGCCAGCAGGTCGCGGGAGGACACGAAGTACTTC
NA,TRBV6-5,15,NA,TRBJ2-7,CASSYIGTSSYEQYF,TGTGCCAGCAGTTATATCGGGACATCCTCCTACGAGCAGTACTTC
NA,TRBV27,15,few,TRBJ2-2,CASSQRGAFTGELFF,TGTGCCAGCAGTCAACGGGGGGCTTTCACCGGGGAGCTGTTTTTT
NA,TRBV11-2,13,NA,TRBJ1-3,CASSLGPGVPIYF,TGTGCCAGCAGCTTAGGACCAGGGGTCCCCATATATTTT
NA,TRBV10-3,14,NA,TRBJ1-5,CAIKGARDNQPQHF,TGTGCCATCAAAGGGGCAAGGGACAATCAGCCCCAGCATTTT
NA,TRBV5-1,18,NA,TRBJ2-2,CASSLGSVAGPNTGELFF,TGCGCCAGCAGCTTGGGCTCGGTCGCGGGTCCCAACACCGGGGAGCTGTTTTTT
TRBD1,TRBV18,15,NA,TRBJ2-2,CASSPRTGNTGELFF,TGTGCCAGCTCACCGAGGACAGGCAACACCGGGGAGCTGTTTTTT
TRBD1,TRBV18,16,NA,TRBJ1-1,CASSFGAGGMDTEAFF,TGTGCCAGCTCCTTTGGAGCAGGGGGCATGGACACTGAAGCTTTCTTT
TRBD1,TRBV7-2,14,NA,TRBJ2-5,CASSLLGTGRTQYF,TGTGCCAGCAGCCTACTCGGGACAGGGAGGACCCAGTACTTC
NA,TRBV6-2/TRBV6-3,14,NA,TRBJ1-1,CASSYSRQNTEAFF,TGTGCCAGCAGTTACTCGAGACAGAACACTGAAGCTTTCTTT
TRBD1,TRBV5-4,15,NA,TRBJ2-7,CASSYDRAYAYEQYF,TGTGCCAGCAGTTACGACAGGGCCTACGCCTACGAGCAGTACTTC
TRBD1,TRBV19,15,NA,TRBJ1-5,CASRQRGLSNQPQHF,TGTGCCAGTAGGCAAAGGGGGCTTAGCAATCAGCCCCAGCATTTT
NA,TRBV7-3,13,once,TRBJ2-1,CASSHASYNEQFF,TGTGCCAGCAGCCACGCTAGCTACAATGAGCAGTTCTTC
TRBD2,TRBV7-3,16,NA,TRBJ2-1,CASSLMETSGTNEQFF,TGTGCCAGCAGCTTAATGGAGACTAGCGGAACCAATGAGCAGTTCTTC
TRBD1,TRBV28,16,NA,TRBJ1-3,CASSLSGDRGRNTIYF,TGTGCCAGCAGTTTATCAGGGGACAGGGGGCGAAACACCATATATTTT
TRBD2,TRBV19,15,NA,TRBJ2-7,CASSIGLAGVSEQYF,TGTGCCAGTAGTATAGGCCTAGCGGGAGTTTCGGAGCAGTACTTC
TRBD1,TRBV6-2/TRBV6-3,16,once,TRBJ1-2,CASSPQGATLRVGYTF,TGTGCCAGCAGCCCCCAGGGGGCAACGCTTAGGGTTGGCTACACCTTC
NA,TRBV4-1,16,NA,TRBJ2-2,CASSQTAGTFTGELFF,TGCGCCAGCAGCCAAACCGCCGGGACTTTCACCGGGGAGCTGTTTTTT
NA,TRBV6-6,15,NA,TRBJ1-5,CASSYGRGRNQPQHF,TGTGCCAGCAGTTATGGAAGGGGCCGAAATCAGCCCCAGCATTTT
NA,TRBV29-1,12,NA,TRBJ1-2,CSVDPGRYGYTF,TGCAGCGTTGATCCAGGCCGCTATGGCTACACCTTC
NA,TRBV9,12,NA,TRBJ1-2,CASSVGGRGYTF,TGTGCCAGCAGCGTAGGAGGGAGGGGCTACACCTTC
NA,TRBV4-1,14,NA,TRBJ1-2,CASSHSPGSQGYTF,TGCGCCAGCAGCCATTCCCCCGGGTCCCAAGGCTACACCTTC
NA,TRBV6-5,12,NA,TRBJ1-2,CASQGRDYGYTF,TGTGCCAGCCAAGGGCGGGACTATGGCTACACCTTC
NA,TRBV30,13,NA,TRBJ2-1,CAWSVGVYNEQFF,TGTGCCTGGAGTGTAGGGGTCTACAATGAGCAGTTCTTC
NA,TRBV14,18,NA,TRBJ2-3,CASSQDLGTPPRTDTQYF,TGTGCCAGCAGCCAAGATCTCGGCACCCCCCCGAGGACAGATACGCAGTATTTT
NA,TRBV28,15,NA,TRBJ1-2,CASSLNPGTPYGYTF,TGTGCCAGCAGTCTTAACCCCGGGACACCCTATGGCTACACCTTC
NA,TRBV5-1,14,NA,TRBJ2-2,CASSLISGSGELFF,TGCGCCAGCAGCTTGATATCAGGGTCCGGGGAGCTGTTTTTT
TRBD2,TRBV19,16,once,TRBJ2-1,CASSANSGVQDNEQFF,TGTGCCAGTAGTGCAAATAGCGGGGTTCAAGACAATGAGCAGTTCTTC
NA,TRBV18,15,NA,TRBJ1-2,CASSQGPGQTYGYTF,TGTGCCAGCTCACAGGGACCGGGACAAACCTATGGCTACACCTTC
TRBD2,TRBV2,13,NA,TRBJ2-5,CASNLADQETQYF,TGTGCCAGCAATCTAGCGGATCAAGAGACCCAGTACTTC
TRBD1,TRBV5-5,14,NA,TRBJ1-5,CASSQDRANQPQHF,TGTGCCAGCAGCCAAGACAGGGCCAATCAGCCCCAGCATTTT
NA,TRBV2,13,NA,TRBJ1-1,CASSKDGVTEAFF,TGTGCCAGCAGCAAGGACGGGGTCACTGAAGCTTTCTTT
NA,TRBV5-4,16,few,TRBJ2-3,CASSLGSPGGGNTQYF,TGTGCCAGCAGCTTAGGTTCACCCGGGGGTGGCAATACGCAGTATTTT
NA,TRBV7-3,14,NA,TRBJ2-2,CASSLTSNSGELFF,TGTGCCAGCAGCTTAACTAGCAACTCCGGGGAGCTGTTTTTT
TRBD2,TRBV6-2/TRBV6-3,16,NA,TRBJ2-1,CASSHRLAGGGNEQFF,TGTGCCAGCAGCCACCGACTAGCGGGAGGAGGTAATGAGCAGTTCTTC